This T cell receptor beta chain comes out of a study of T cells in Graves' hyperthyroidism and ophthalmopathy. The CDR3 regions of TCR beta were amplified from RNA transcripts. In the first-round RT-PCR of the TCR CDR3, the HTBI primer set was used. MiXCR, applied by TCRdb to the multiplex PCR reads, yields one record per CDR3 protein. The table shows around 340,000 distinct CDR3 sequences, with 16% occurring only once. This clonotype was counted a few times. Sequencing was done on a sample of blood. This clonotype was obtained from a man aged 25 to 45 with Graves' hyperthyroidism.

In nucleotides, the CDR3 is TGTGCCAGCAGCCCCGCGGGACGGACCGGGGAGCTGTTTTTT. Translation gives CASSPAGRTGELFF. V gene TRBV9 combines with J gene TRBJ2-2; TRBD2 might be the D (6 bases). The V end lost 4 bases, the J end lost 5 bases, and 12 bases lay between the germline ends. The CDR3 covers 14 residues. CDR1 is SGDLS, CDR2 YYNGEE, per germline. The whole variable domain, remainder taken from reference TRBV9 and TRBJ2-2, is DSGVTQTPKHLITATGQRVTLRCSPRSGDLSVYWYQQSLDQGLQFLIQYYNGEERAKGNILERFSAQQFPDLHSELNLSSLELGDSALYFCASSPAGRTGELFFGEGSRLTVL.